This TCR beta chain comes out of a study of T cell repertoires in cytomegalovirus infection. Study context: CMV infection and matching HLA type were both indicated by public TCR beta signatures.

The V end was cut by 10 bases, the J end by 6 bases, with 10 bases between. CDR3 length: 11 residues. The V gene's germline CDR1 is MGHDK and CDR2 SYGVNS. TCRdb used MiXCR to reprocess the reads, holding one entry per CDR3 protein. The repertoire has roughly 600,000 distinct CDR3 sequences, 20% to 30% of them found once; the top ten carry roughly 8%. The sequence was obtained from a human donor in good health (CMV status not recorded). Some clones in this sample may be carry-over from other donors' samples. V is TRBV25-1 and J is TRBJ2-1; possible D gene TRBD1, 6 bases. What was sequenced was CD8+ T cells from PBMCs. CDR3 region: CATTGPNEQFF. CDR3 coding DNA: TGTGCCACCACAGGGCCCAATGAGCAGTTCTTC.